The 3 T cell receptor beta chains reported below all come from one sample, sequenced in a study of OX40 agonist ivuxolimab in advanced cancers. The repertoire was sequenced with immunoSEQ multiplex PCR; TCRdb's copy has only in-frame clones and lacks some. The table includes roughly 36,000 clones, roughly 89% detected once. Sequences were derived from CD4+ or CD8+ T cells sorted from blood, sampled in a trial of the OX40 agonist ivuxolimab. These receptors all stem from an adult with an advanced solid tumor such as melanoma, head and neck, liver or kidney cancer.

The V call is TRBV5-4, the J call TRBJ2-3; D gene ambiguous. This CDR3 has 16 residues. V lost 4 bases and J 1 base, leaving 16 bases between the germline ends. CDR1 and CDR2 from the germline V gene are SGHNT and YYREEE (reference sequence). The CDR3 region is CASSKARGVGTDTQYF. As DNA, the CDR3 is TGTGCCAGCAGCAAGGCGAGAGGTGTGGGCACAGATACGCAGTATTTT.

The genes are TRBV28 and TRBJ2-5; D not resolved. V was cut by 3 bases and J by 5 bases, with 4 bases left in between. This CDR3 has 11 amino acids. Germline V gene data show CDR1 as MDHEN and CDR2 as SYDVKM. The CDR3 spells CASSLRETQYF. CDR3 coding DNA: TGTGCCAGCAGTTTGAGGGAGACCCAGTACTTC.

CDR3 DNA sequence: TGTGCCAGTAGTATTGGACTCCTCTACGAGCAGTACTTC. Its protein is CASSIGLLYEQYF. V is TRBV19 and J is TRBJ2-7; the D gene is possibly TRBD2 (5 bases). The germline gives CDR1 LNHDA, CDR2 SQIVND (reference sequence). This CDR3 region has 13 residues. Trimming took 3 bases from V and 3 from J, leaving 9 bases between them.